Described below is a single T cell receptor beta chain sequence and its context. J lost 0 bases, V lost 5 bases, and 4 bases had no gene match. Per germline, CDR1 MGHRA and CDR2 YSYEKL. The CDR3 covers 15 residues. Sequencing used immunoSEQ multiplex PCR; TCRdb keeps in-frame clones, though not all of them. The sample shows about 500,000 clones, 70% to 80% of them seen only once. This specimen comes from a study of shared T cell receptors in the human thymus. These same data were also listed under a study on human thymus T cells.

The source of this sequence is a boy younger than two with a congenital heart defect. This chain connects TRBV4-1 to TRBJ2-1, with 7 bases lining up with TRBD1. The source material was thymocytes. This CDR3 is CASSEQGSSYNEQFF. In DNA form, the CDR3 reads TGCGCCAGCAGCGAACAGGGGAGCTCCTACAATGAGCAGTTCTTC.